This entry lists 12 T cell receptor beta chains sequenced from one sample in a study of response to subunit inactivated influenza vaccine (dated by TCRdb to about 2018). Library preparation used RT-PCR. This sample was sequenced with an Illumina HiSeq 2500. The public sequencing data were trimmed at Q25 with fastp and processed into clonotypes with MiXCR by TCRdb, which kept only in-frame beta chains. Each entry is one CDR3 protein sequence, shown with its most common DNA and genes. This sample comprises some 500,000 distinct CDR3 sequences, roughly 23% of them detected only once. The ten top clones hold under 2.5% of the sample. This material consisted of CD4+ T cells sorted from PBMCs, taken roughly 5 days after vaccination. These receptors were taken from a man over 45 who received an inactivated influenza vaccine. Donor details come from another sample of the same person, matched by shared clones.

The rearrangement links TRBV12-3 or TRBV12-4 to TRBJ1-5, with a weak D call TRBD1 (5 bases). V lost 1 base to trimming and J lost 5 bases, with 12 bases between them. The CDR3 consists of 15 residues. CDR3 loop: CASSLVSRVDQPQHF. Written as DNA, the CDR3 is TGTGCCAGCAGTTTAGTTTCCAGGGTGGATCAGCCCCAGCATTTT.

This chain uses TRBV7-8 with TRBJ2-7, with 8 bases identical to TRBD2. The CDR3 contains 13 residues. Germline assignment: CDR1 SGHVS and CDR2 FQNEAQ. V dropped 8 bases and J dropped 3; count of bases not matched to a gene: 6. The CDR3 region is CASAAGEIYEQYF. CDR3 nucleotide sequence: TGTGCCAGCGCAGCGGGAGAGATCTACGAGCAGTACTTC.

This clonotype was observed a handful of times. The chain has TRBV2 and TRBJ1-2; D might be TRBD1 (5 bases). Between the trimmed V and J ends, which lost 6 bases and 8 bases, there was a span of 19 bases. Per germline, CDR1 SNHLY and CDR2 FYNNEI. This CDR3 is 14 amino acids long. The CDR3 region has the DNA TGTGCCAGCAGCATAGACCCCGGGGGAGTAGGCTACACCTTC. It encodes CASSIDPGGVGYTF.

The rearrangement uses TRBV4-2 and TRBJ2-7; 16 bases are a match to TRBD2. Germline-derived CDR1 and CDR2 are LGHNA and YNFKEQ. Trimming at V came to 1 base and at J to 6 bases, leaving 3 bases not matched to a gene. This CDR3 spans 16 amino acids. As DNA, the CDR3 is TGTGCCAGCAGCCAAGCCGGGACTAGCGGGAGGGTCGAGCAGTACTTC. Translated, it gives CASSQAGTSGRVEQYF.

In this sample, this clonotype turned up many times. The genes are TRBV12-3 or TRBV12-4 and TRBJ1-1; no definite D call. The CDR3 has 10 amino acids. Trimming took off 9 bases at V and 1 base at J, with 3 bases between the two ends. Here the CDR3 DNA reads TGTGCCAGTAGGAACACTGAAGCTTTCTTT. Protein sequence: CASRNTEAFF.

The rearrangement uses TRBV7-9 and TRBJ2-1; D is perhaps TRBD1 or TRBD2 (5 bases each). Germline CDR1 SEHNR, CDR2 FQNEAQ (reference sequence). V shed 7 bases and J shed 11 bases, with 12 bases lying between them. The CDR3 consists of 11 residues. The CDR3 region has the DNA TGTGCCAGCACCCTACGGGACCAGCAGTTCTTC. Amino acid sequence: CASTLRDQQFF.

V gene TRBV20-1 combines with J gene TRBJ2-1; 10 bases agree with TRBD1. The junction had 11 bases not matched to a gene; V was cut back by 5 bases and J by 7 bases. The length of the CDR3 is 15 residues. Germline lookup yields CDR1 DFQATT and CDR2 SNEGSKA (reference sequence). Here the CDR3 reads CSARGGQGFYNEQFF. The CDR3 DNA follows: TGCAGTGCTCGGGGGGGACAGGGGTTTTATAATGAGCAGTTCTTC.

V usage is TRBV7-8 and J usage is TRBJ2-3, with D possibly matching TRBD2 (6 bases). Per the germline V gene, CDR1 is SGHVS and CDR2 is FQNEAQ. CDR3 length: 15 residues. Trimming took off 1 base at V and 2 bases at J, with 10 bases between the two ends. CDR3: CASSLDGGDTDTQYF. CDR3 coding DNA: TGTGCCAGCAGCTTAGACGGCGGGGACACAGATACGCAGTATTTT.

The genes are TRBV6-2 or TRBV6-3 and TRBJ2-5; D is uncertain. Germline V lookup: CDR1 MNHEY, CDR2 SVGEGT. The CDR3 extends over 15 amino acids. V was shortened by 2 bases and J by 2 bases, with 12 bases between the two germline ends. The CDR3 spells CASSYGMGRQETQYF. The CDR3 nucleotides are TGTGCCAGCAGTTACGGGATGGGCAGACAAGAGACCCAGTACTTC.

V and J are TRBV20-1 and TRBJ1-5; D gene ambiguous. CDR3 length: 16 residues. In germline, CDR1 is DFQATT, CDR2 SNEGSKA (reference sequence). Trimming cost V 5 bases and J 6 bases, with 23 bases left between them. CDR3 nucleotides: TGCAGTGCTGACAACCTCCGGGCGCAAGTCGGTCAGCCCCAGCATTTT. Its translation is CSADNLRAQVGQPQHF.

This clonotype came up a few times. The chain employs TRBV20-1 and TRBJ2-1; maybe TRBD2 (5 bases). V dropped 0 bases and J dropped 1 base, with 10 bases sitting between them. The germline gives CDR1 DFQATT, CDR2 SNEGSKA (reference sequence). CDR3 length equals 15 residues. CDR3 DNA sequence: TGCAGTGCTAGAGATCCCCGGGGATCCTACAATGAGCAGTTCTTC. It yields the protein CSARDPRGSYNEQFF.

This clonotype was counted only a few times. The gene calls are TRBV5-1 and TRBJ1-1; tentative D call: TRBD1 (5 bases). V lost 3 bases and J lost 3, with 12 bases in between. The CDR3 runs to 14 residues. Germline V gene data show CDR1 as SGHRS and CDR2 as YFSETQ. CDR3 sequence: CASSWDGGDTEAFF. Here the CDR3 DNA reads TGCGCCAGCAGCTGGGACGGGGGTGACACTGAAGCTTTCTTT.